This T cell receptor beta chain was profiled in a study of cytomegalovirus exposure and HLA in healthy donors. Study results and caveats: The listing of roughly 160 TCR beta chains classed them as cytomegalovirus-associated. V- and J-gene trimming in TCR beta was tied to a missense DCLRE1C variant by an analysis performed later. Equally common other TCR beta chains were less clonally expanded than HLA-associated ones, a later analysis found.

The PCR contained 60 Vbeta and 13 Jbeta primers. The protocol was immunoSEQ multiplex PCR, while the TCRdb copy is restricted to in-frame clones and leaves out a portion. The sample holds more than 95,000 clones. The germline gives CDR1 SGHRS, CDR2 YFSETQ. The CDR3 sequence is 14 residues long. The V gene lost 1 base and the J gene lost 7 bases, with 14 bases spanning the gap. As for this clone: Antigen specificity is unknown.

The chain carries TRBV5-1 and TRBJ1-2; D gene ambiguous. Sequenced input: PBMCs. This sequence was found in a man aged 40-49 years in good health and CMV-seronegative. The CDR3 DNA is TGCGCCAGCAGCTTGACACCGACTACCGGTGGCTACACCTTC. Its protein product is CASSLTPTTGGYTF.